Given below is one TCR beta chain in context. Residents of about two dozen US areas, aged about 18 to 95 years, made up the participants. Donors were grouped by their self-reported clinical history. This entry comes from a study of blood T cell repertoires in COVID-19. As for the study in general: COVID-19 samples from acute and convalescent phases originated in the United States, Italy and Spain.

The CDR3 loop spans 15 amino acids. Looked up from germline, CDR1 is SGHRS and CDR2 is YFSETQ. The germline V and J ends were trimmed by 1 base and 1 base, with 9 bases remaining between them. Using immunoSEQ multiplex PCR, the repertoire was profiled, and TCRdb retains in-frame clones only, with some absent. This table holds about 240,000 clones, more than 75% found once. The sample consisted of PBMCs or T cells enriched from blood (not recorded which). The V gene is TRBV5-1, the J gene TRBJ1-3; D gene uncertain. The clonotype originates from a woman aged 40 to 49 with acute COVID-19. The CDR3 nucleotides read TGCGCCAGCAGCTTGTCAGTAACGTCTGGAAACACCATATATTTT. Translation gives CASSLSVTSGNTIYF.